These T cell receptor beta chains were read from a single sample in a study of blood T cell repertoires in COVID-19. Sequencing was performed with immunoSEQ multiplex PCR; in TCRdb, only in-frame clones are kept and a portion is missing. The sample lists around 250,000 clones, approximately 90% occurring once. Sample: PBMCs or T cells enriched from blood (not recorded which). The receptors stem from a man aged 40-49 years who had been exposed to COVID-19. Both conserved end residues are part of each CDR3. The order of the fields is J gene, D gene, V gene, CDR3 protein. D genes are given only for firm matches.

TRBJ2-5 NA TRBV5-4 CASSLVTNLETQYF
TRBJ2-5 TRBD2 TRBV2 CASRGTSGRVETQYF
TRBJ1-1 NA TRBV9 CASSRGGIGTEAFF
TRBJ2-2 TRBD2 TRBV28 CASNPPSGTNTGELFF
TRBJ2-6 TRBD2 TRBV28 CASSSRLAGGAGANVLTF
TRBJ1-4 TRBD1 TRBV30 CAWSLGGFGEKLFF
TRBJ2-1 NA TRBV28 CASSPPAGTQYNEQFF
TRBJ2-7 TRBD2 TRBV11-2 CASSPLAGNDYEQYF
TRBJ2-1 TRBD1 TRBV28 CASSEPGTVYDEQFF
TRBJ1-1 TRBD1 TRBV19 CASSIWDSTLNTEAFF
TRBJ2-2 TRBD1 TRBV5-1 CASSTQGGRTGELFF
TRBJ2-7 TRBD1 TRBV27 CASSYTGGREQYF
TRBJ1-3 TRBD1 TRBV27 CASSKLTGAGNTIYF
TRBJ1-1 NA TRBV7-9 CASSLASLSTEAFF
TRBJ2-7 NA TRBV21-1 CASSPPRTGEDEQYF
TRBJ1-4 NA TRBV4-3 CASSPRGSNEKLFF
TRBJ1-5 NA TRBV19 CASSIEGRPYSNQPQHF
TRBJ2-5 TRBD1 TRBV19 CASSPLTGGTETQYF
TRBJ1-2 TRBD1 TRBV4-1 CASSQPGQAYGYTF
TRBJ1-2 TRBD1 TRBV15 CATSTRTGLEGGYTF
TRBJ2-5 NA TRBV30 CAWGDSGETQYF
TRBJ1-1 NA TRBV11-3 CAPRRLSNTEAFF
TRBJ2-3 NA TRBV6-4 CASSDTEAQDTQYF
TRBJ1-4 NA TRBV5-1 CASSLAPSGGSNEKLFF
TRBJ2-5 NA TRBV5-1 CASSLVGAQETQYF
TRBJ2-3 NA TRBV28 CASSPRAGHTDTQYF
TRBJ2-1 NA TRBV3-1/TRBV3-2 CASSQLLASNEQFF
TRBJ2-6 TRBD1 TRBV19 CASRRGTGESGANVLTF
TRBJ2-5 TRBD2 TRBV15 CATSASGRETQYF
TRBJ1-5 TRBD1 TRBV25-1 CASRFNSLGDRGYQPQHF